This TCR beta chain was documented in a study of control samples from healthy donors and cancer patients. Measured with immunoSEQ multiplex PCR; TCRdb has only the in-frame clones, and not every one. The sample lists 45,000 or so clones, around 93% occurring once. This clone was seen once. The receptor comes from a middle-aged woman with head and neck cancer. The sequenced sample consisted of PBMCs.

The CDR3 loop is CASSYSEGLLEQYF. The CDR3 nucleotides are TGTGCCAGCAGTTACTCGGAAGGACTCCTAGAGCAGTACTTC. The chain links TRBV6-5 to TRBJ2-7, with D possibly being TRBD2 (5 bases). Germline V gene lookup returns CDR1 MNHEY and CDR2 SVGAGI. CDR3 size: 14 residues. Trimming took off 0 bases at V and 7 bases at J, with 13 bases between the two ends.